This T cell receptor beta chain was sequenced in a study of T cells after yellow fever vaccination. Study context: SMART-Seq v4 Ultra Low Input handled preparation of low-cell-number fractions.

Notes on the study in general: The booster response re-showed most primary clones: 96% CD4, about 89% CD8. Compared with primary, the secondary response was weaker and peaked at day 5, not 15.

This clonotype was detected a few times. What it recognizes is unknown. The study made its TCR cDNA through 5'RACE template switching. That step introduced a universal primer site along with UMIs. TCRdb recomputed calls from the 5' RACE reads with MiXCR, one row per CDR3 protein. Of approximately 340,000 distinct CDR3 sequences in the sample, approximately 9% are singletons; the top ten hold roughly 17%. This sample comprised PBMCs, obtained on the day of the first yellow fever vaccination. The receptor was isolated from a man between 18 and 35 years old who received the YFV17D yellow fever vaccine.

The CDR3 is CSAPKQERVSYEQYF. CDR3 sequence (DNA): TGCAGTGCACCCAAGCAGGAGCGGGTCTCCTACGAGCAGTACTTC. V is TRBV20-1 and J is TRBJ2-7; weak D call: TRBD2 (6 bases). The V and J ends lost 6 bases and 0 bases respectively, with 18 bases between them. The CDR3 is made up of 15 amino acids. In germline, CDR1 is DFQATT, CDR2 SNEGSKA (reference sequence).